Shown below are 4 T cell receptor beta chains from a single sample sequenced in a study of blood T cells in healthy people across ages. Primed by a sample-barcoded 5' primer and a J-beta primer mix, a second PCR proceeded for about 6 to 11 cycles. MiXCR, run by TCRdb on the 5' RACE reads, gives a single entry per CDR3 protein. The sample gives some 1,800,000 distinct CDR3 sequences, more than 35% of which show up once; roughly 23% is in the top ten. Material: blood. These receptors all come from a human donor in good health.

As DNA, the CDR3 is TGTGCCAGCAGCATCCGGCTAACAGGGGGCTTCTACGAGCAGTACTTC. Encoded protein: CASSIRLTGGFYEQYF. The chain joins TRBV28 to TRBJ2-7; 9 nucleotides line up with TRBD1. J gave up 3 bases and V 6 bases, and 12 bases lay outside the gene matches. The CDR3 has 16 amino acids. Per germline, CDR1 MDHEN and CDR2 SYDVKM.

Points on this clonotype: At one of its ends the junction is not consistent with the germline gene, which may arise from a read error. The chain's CDR3 is CTSSSGQGSYTGELFF. The CDR3 nucleotides read TGCACCAGCAGCTCGGGACAGGGGTCTTACACCGGGGAGCTGTTTTTT. The chain carries TRBV5-1 and TRBJ2-2; TRBD1 agrees at 10 bases. The CDR3 consists of 16 residues. CDR1 is SGHRS, CDR2 YFSETQ, per germline.

This chain uses TRBV4-2 with TRBJ2-1; D ambiguous. CDR3 length equals 15 residues. CDR1 is LGHNA and CDR2 is YNFKEQ in the germline V gene. V lost 1 base, J lost 5 bases, and 12 bases lay in between. Here the CDR3 DNA reads TGTGCCAGCAGCCAAGTACCAGCGCCCCACAATGAGCAGTTCTTC. It translates to CASSQVPAPHNEQFF.

V gene TRBV29-1 combines with J gene TRBJ1-2, with D uncertain. Trimming shortened V by 2 bases and J by 5 bases, and 9 bases separated the two germline ends. CDR1 and CDR2 (germline): SQVTM, ANQGSEA. The CDR3 has 12 residues. The CDR3 nucleotides read TGCAGCGTTGAACCTTCGCATTATGGCTACACCTTC. This sequence encodes CSVEPSHYGYTF.